The 27 T cell receptor beta chains reported below all come from one sample, sequenced in a study of T cell clonality in common variable immunodeficiency (dated by TCRdb to between 2015 and 2017). Libraries were prepared through the immunoSEQ multiplex PCR assay. TCRdb provides this immuneACCESS table in a form limited to in-frame rearrangements. Some clones are lacking; in checked studies, under half of them reflect an unresolved V gene, and why the rest are absent is not known. Listed for this sample are around 57,000 clones, none observed only a single time. The ten largest clones capture 4.5% to 5.5% of the sample. Sequenced input: peripheral blood mononuclear cells. These receptors all come from a person aged 18-69 years in good health.

This clone appeared many times. The read is 3 residues too short to cover the CDR3 end, so that end is filled in from the germline J gene. The rearrangement joins TRBV28 to TRBJ2-7; 9 bases are shared with TRBD1. V gave up 6 bases and J gave up 5 bases; unmatched junction bases: 8. The CDR3 has 14 residues. Germline values: CDR1 MDHEN, CDR2 SYDVKM. The CDR3 sequence: CASRIGQGRDEQYF. CDR3 bases read: TGTGCCAGCAGGATAGGACAGGGGAGAGACGAG.

This clone was counted many times. The read terminates 3 residues ahead of where the CDR3 ends, so the germline J gene completes it. The chain has TRBV6-1 and TRBJ2-1, with 7 nucleotides matching TRBD2. The V segment lost 1 base and the J segment 0 bases; nucleotides outside the gene matches: 9. The V gene's germline CDR1 is MNHNS and CDR2 SASEGT. This CDR3 is built from 18 residues. The CDR3 reads CASSEGGGRESSYNEQFF. The part of the CDR3 DNA that was read is TGTGCCAGCAGTGAAGGGGGAGGGCGGGAAAGCTCCTACAATGAG.

In this sample, this clone turned up many times. Read data end 3 residues before the CDR3 end; the end is taken from the germline J gene. The chain joins TRBV7-2 to TRBJ1-5; 12 nucleotides align to TRBD1. With 9 bases clipped from V and 6 bases from J, the junction kept 3 bases outside the gene matches. Per germline, CDR1 SGHTA and CDR2 FQGNSA. This CDR3 is 13 amino acids long. The part of the CDR3 DNA that was read is TGTGCCAGTGGGACAGGGGGCAGTCAGCCC. It specifies CASGTGGSQP. The whole CDR3 protein reads CASGTGGSQPQHF.

There are many counts of this clone. The read finishes 3 residues shy of the CDR3 end, and the germline J gene is used to complete it. The chain has TRBV5-6 and TRBJ1-5, with TRBD1 as a possible D gene (5 bases). The CDR3 spans 13 residues. Trimming pared 4 bases from V and 5 bases from J, leaving 10 bases between. Germline CDR1 and CDR2: SGHDT and YYEEEE. The CDR3 is CASSQGPYQPQHF. Incomplete CDR3 DNA: TGTGCCAGCAGCCAGGGCCCTTATCAGCCC. Variable domain in full (rest from reference TRBV5-6 and TRBJ1-5): DAGVTQSPTHLIKTRGQQVTLRCSPKSGHDTVSWYQQALGQGPQFIFQYYEEEERQRGNFPDRFSGHQFPNYSSELNVNALLLGDSALYLCASSQGPYQPQHFGDGTRLSIL.

This clone was picked up a small number of times. The read halts 3 residues ahead of the CDR3 end, with the missing end drawn from the germline J gene. The V call is TRBV30, the J call TRBJ1-6; 7 bases are shared with TRBD1. The V gene end was trimmed by 2 bases and the J gene end by 7 bases; junction bases not matched to a gene: 8. Germline CDR1 is GTSNPN and CDR2 is SVGIG (reference sequence). The CDR3 is made up of 15 amino acids. CDR3 DNA, as far as it was read: TGTGCCTGGAGTCGAGACAGGGTGGACAATTCACCC. Protein product: CAWSRDRVDNSP. The full-length CDR3 reads as CAWSRDRVDNSPLHF.

This clone has at least ten counts. The read ends 3 residues shy of where the CDR3 ends; the end is completed using the germline J gene. The chain joins TRBV19 to TRBJ2-1; D ambiguous. V shed 10 bases and J shed 5 bases, with 9 bases lying between them. The CDR3 has 11 amino acids. Germline lookup yields CDR1 LNHDA and CDR2 SQIVND (reference sequence). The CDR3 loop is CATFRDNEQFF. The part of the CDR3 DNA that was read is TGTGCCACTTTCCGGGACAATGAG.

This clone was seen ten or more times. The read terminates 3 residues ahead of where the CDR3 ends, so the germline J gene completes it. The V and J genes are TRBV2 and TRBJ2-2; TRBD2 is a possible D gene (7 bases). Germline CDR1 and CDR2: SNHLY and FYNNEI. V shed 8 bases and J shed 1 base, with 20 bases lying between them. This CDR3 contains 17 residues. The sequenced part of the CDR3 DNA is TGTGCCAGCGACTGGGCTAGCGGAGGGGGGAACACCGGGGAG. It is translated as CASDWASGGGNTGE. The whole CDR3 reads CASDWASGGGNTGELFF.

This clone has a count of ten or more. The CDR3 end falls 3 residues outside the read, so it is completed with the germline J gene. The chain uses TRBV28 and TRBJ2-6, with TRBD1 as a possible D gene (5 bases). Trimming shortened V by 3 bases and J by 1 base, and 22 bases separated the two germline ends. CDR1 is MDHEN and CDR2 is SYDVKM in the germline V gene. The CDR3 has 20 amino acids. CDR3 sequence reads: CASSLGRAFHLASGANVLTF. The sequenced CDR3 bases are TGTGCCAGCAGTTTGGGCAGGGCGTTTCACCTTGCATCTGGGGCCAACGTC.

There are many counts of this clone. The CDR3 extends 3 residues past the end of the read, so its final part is completed from the germline J gene. The V and J genes are TRBV19 and TRBJ2-2; 12 bases align to TRBD2. Germline V gene data show CDR1 as LNHDA and CDR2 as SQIVND (reference sequence). V gave up 3 bases and J gave up 4 bases; unmatched junction bases: 3. The CDR3 totals 16 residues. CDR3 protein: CASSIGTSGPTGELFF. CDR3 bases read: TGTGCCAGTAGTATCGGGACTAGCGGGCCCACCGGGGAG.

There are many counts of this clone. The sequenced fragment ends 3 residues before the CDR3 boundary, so the rest is inferred from the germline J gene. The V gene is TRBV7-8, the J gene TRBJ2-7, with a possible D match to TRBD2 (5 bases). From germline, CDR1 is SGHVS and CDR2 FQNEAQ. Trimming took 5 bases from V and 1 from J, leaving 15 bases between them. This CDR3 is built from 15 residues. Partial CDR3 DNA: TGTGCCAGCAGCCCCCTAGCTCTTAGTTCCTACGAG. This codes for CASSPLALSSYE. The entire CDR3 protein reads CASSPLALSSYEQYF.

This clone was recorded many times. The read terminates 3 residues before the CDR3 end, so the remaining end is supplied by the germline J gene. V usage is TRBV19 and J usage is TRBJ2-5, with a weak D call TRBD2 (5 bases). Germline V gene lookup returns CDR1 LNHDA and CDR2 SQIVND (reference sequence). V dropped 9 bases and J dropped 5 bases, with 7 bases sitting between them. The CDR3 consists of 10 residues. The DNA read from the CDR3 is TGTGCCAGCTCGGGGGAGACC. This codes for CASSGET. The whole CDR3 protein is CASSGETQYF.

This clone has ten or more counts. Read data end 3 residues before the CDR3 end; the end is taken from the germline J gene. This sequence joins TRBV2 and TRBJ2-7; 8 bases line up with TRBD2. After removal of 4 bases from V and 6 bases from J, the junction contained 14 bases not matched to a gene. Germline V gives CDR1 SNHLY, CDR2 FYNNEI. This CDR3 spans 16 amino acids. CDR3: CASSVEAQVRGGEQYF. The part of the CDR3 DNA that was read is TGTGCCAGCAGTGTAGAAGCCCAGGTTCGGGGGGGCGAG. Using reference TRBV2 and TRBJ2-7 for the parts outside the CDR3, the full variable domain is EPEVTQTPSHQVTQMGQEVILRCVPISNHLYFYWYRQILGQKVEFLVSFYNNEISEKSEIFDDQFSVERPDGSNFTLKIRSTKLEDSAMYFCASSVEAQVRGGEQYFGPGTRLTVT.

This clone occurred a few times. The read gets to within 3 residues of the CDR3 end, and the germline J gene fills in the rest. The chain has TRBV7-9 and TRBJ1-5; TRBD1 aligns across 12 bases. Per germline, CDR1 SEHNR and CDR2 FQNEAQ (reference sequence). The CDR3 contains 14 residues. The part of the CDR3 DNA that was read is TGTGCCAGCAGCTCGGGACAGGGGGCCCGTCCC. This encodes CASSSGQGARP. The complete CDR3 reads CASSSGQGARPQHF.

This clone has ten or more counts. The read stops 3 residues short of the end of the CDR3; the missing end is completed from the germline J gene. This sequence joins TRBV30 and TRBJ2-1, with D tentatively TRBD2 (6 bases). The V end lost 0 bases, the J end lost 6 bases, and 9 bases lay between the germline ends. Germline loops: CDR1 GTSNPN, CDR2 SVGIG (reference sequence). This CDR3 contains 13 residues. The DNA read from the CDR3 is TGTGCCTGGAGTGTAGCGGGTCTCAATGAG. Translated: CAWSVAGLNE. The complete CDR3 protein is CAWSVAGLNEQFF.

The CDR3 here is CASSRQGATNEKLFF. The sequenced CDR3 bases are TGTGCCAGTAGTCGACAGGGCGCAACTAATGAAAAA. The V and J genes are TRBV19 and TRBJ1-4; TRBD1 aligns across 7 bases. The read finishes 3 residues shy of the CDR3 end, and the germline J gene is used to complete it. This CDR3 comprises 15 residues. Trimming cost V 5 bases and J 0 bases; bases outside gene matches: 3. Germline assignment: CDR1 LNHDA and CDR2 SQIVND (reference sequence). Full variable domain (outside the CDR3, taken from reference TRBV19 and TRBJ1-4): DGGITQSPKYLFRKEGQNVTLSCEQNLNHDAMYWYRQDPGQGLRLIYYSQIVNDFQKGDIAEGYSVSREKKESFPLTVTSAQKNPTAFYLCASSRQGATNEKLFFGSGTQLSVL.

This clone showed up many times. Read sequence stops 3 residues before the CDR3 end, and the germline J gene provides the missing end. The chain employs TRBV19 and TRBJ2-7; 9 bases agree with TRBD2. Germline lookup yields CDR1 LNHDA and CDR2 SQIVND (reference sequence). The junction had 9 bases not matched to a gene; V was cut back by 1 base and J by 5 bases. This CDR3 contains 16 residues. The CDR3: CASSIGRASGMNEQYF. The CDR3 DNA, read in part, is TGTGCCAGTAGTATAGGTAGGGCTAGCGGGATGAACGAG.

Worth noting for this clone: The CDR3 end lies 3 residues beyond the end of the read and is filled in from the germline J gene. This chain links TRBV19 with TRBJ1-5; D perhaps matches TRBD1 (5 bases). Germline V lookup: CDR1 LNHDA, CDR2 SQIVND (reference sequence). The CDR3 has 15 amino acids. V lost 7 bases and J 4 bases, leaving 17 bases between the germline ends. The CDR3 spells CASKIPGLSNQPQHF. Partial CDR3 DNA: TGTGCCAGTAAGATCCCGGGACTTTCAAATCAGCCC. The entire variable domain, with the rest obtained from reference TRBV19 and TRBJ1-5, is as follows: DGGITQSPKYLFRKEGQNVTLSCEQNLNHDAMYWYRQDPGQGLRLIYYSQIVNDFQKGDIAEGYSVSREKKESFPLTVTSAQKNPTAFYLCASKIPGLSNQPQHFGDGTRLSIL.

This clone was detected ten times or more. The read terminates 3 residues ahead of where the CDR3 ends, so the germline J gene completes it. The genes are TRBV6-4 and TRBJ2-2; D call uncertain. The CDR3 loop spans 14 amino acids. V lost 3 bases, J lost 0 bases, and 5 bases lay in between. The germline V gene encodes CDR1 MRHNA and CDR2 SNTAGT. The part of the CDR3 DNA that was read is TGTGCCAGCAGTGAGGTAGCGAACACCGGGGAG. Translating it yields CASSEVANTGE. The CDR3, in full, reads CASSEVANTGELFF.

Many counts were recorded for this clone. The read halts 3 residues ahead of the CDR3 end, with the missing end drawn from the germline J gene. The chain has TRBV12-3 or TRBV12-4 and TRBJ2-3; possible D gene TRBD1, 6 bases. Trimming stripped 5 bases from V and 1 base from J, with 13 bases between. The length of the CDR3 is 15 residues. The CDR3 is CASSSTGTGTDTQYF. The CDR3 DNA, read in part, is TGTGCCAGCAGTAGCACAGGGACCGGCACAGATACG.

Ten or more counts support this clone. Read sequence stops 3 residues before the CDR3 end, and the germline J gene provides the missing end. The chain has TRBV20-1 and TRBJ1-1; 9 bases map to TRBD1. J was trimmed by 5 bases and V by 5 bases; bases with no gene match: 9. The CDR3 sequence is 14 residues long. Germline values: CDR1 DFQATT, CDR2 SNEGSKA (reference sequence). The part of the CDR3 DNA that was read is TGCAGTGCTTACCGGGACAGGGTGAGGACTGAA. Translating gives CSAYRDRVRTE. The entire CDR3 is CSAYRDRVRTEAFF.

This clone was recorded at least ten times. The read stops 3 residues short of the end of the CDR3; the missing end is completed from the germline J gene. The chain uses TRBV28 and TRBJ1-4, with a tentative D call TRBD1 (5 bases). Germline V gene data show CDR1 as MDHEN and CDR2 as SYDVKM. V was pared by 2 bases and J by 6 bases, with 10 bases between. This CDR3 is 14 amino acids long. The DNA read from the CDR3 is TGTGCCAGCAGTTTAAGGGCAGGGTATGAAAAA. Amino acid sequence: CASSLRAGYEK. The whole CDR3 protein reads CASSLRAGYEKLFF.

This clone has ten or more counts. The read gets to within 3 residues of the CDR3 end, and the germline J gene fills in the rest. The chain uses TRBV5-6 and TRBJ1-4, with unresolved D. The CDR3 extends over 13 amino acids. Germline CDR1 is SGHDT and CDR2 is YYEEEE. Trimming stripped 0 bases from V and 8 bases from J, with 8 bases between. CDR3 residues: CASSLGGGEKLFF. The covered CDR3 bases are TGTGCCAGCAGCTTGGGTGGTGGCGAAAAA.

This clone was detected ten times or more. CDR3 bases read: TGCAGTGCTACGACAGGGGGCAGTGGAAACACC. Translated: CSATTGGSGNT. The CDR3, in full, reads CSATTGGSGNTIYF. This chain uses TRBV20-1 with TRBJ1-3; 10 nucleotides match TRBD1. The DNA ends 3 residues before the CDR3 does, and the rest of the CDR3 is filled in from the germline J gene. The germline V gene encodes CDR1 DFQATT and CDR2 SNEGSKA (reference sequence). Trimming took 4 bases from V and 3 from J; bases not matched to a gene: 3. This CDR3 contains 14 residues.

This clone was observed at least ten times. The missing CDR3 end, 3 residues past where the read stops, is filled in from the germline J gene. The chain has TRBV18 and TRBJ2-1; D ambiguous. The V end lost 0 bases, the J end lost 1 base, and 10 bases lay between the germline ends. CDR3 length: 16 residues. Germline CDR1 is KGHSH and CDR2 is LQKENI. The CDR3 reads CASSPPWAGSYNEQFF. CDR3 DNA, as far as it was read: TGTGCCAGCTCACCACCTTGGGCAGGTTCCTACAATGAG.

The table lists this clone with many counts. The read falls 3 residues short of the CDR3 end, and the missing part is taken from the germline J gene. The V gene is TRBV7-9, the J gene TRBJ1-1; D might be TRBD1 (5 bases). The CDR3 spans 14 residues. Germline values: CDR1 SEHNR, CDR2 FQNEAQ (reference sequence). V was clipped by 5 bases and J by 4 bases, with 14 bases between them. The CDR3 DNA, read in part, is TGTGCCAGCAGCCCGGGGGGAGTTACCACTGAA. Translation: CASSPGGVTTE. The CDR3, in full, reads CASSPGGVTTEAFF.

In this sample, this clone turned up many times. Sequencing ends 3 residues short of the CDR3 end; the germline J gene provides the rest. This chain connects TRBV19 to TRBJ1-2; tentative D call: TRBD1 (6 bases). The ends were cut back, 10 bases at V and 4 bases at J, with 16 bases in the middle. Germline CDR1 and CDR2: LNHDA and SQIVND (reference sequence). The CDR3 length is 13 residues. CDR3 sequence: CATIGQTLYGYTF. The sequenced part of the CDR3 DNA is TGTGCCACTATAGGACAGACTCTCTATGGC.

A word on this clone: The read stops 3 residues short of the end of the CDR3; the missing end is completed from the germline J gene. The chain joins TRBV20-1 to TRBJ2-1; 9 bases match TRBD2. The germline V gene encodes CDR1 DFQATT and CDR2 SNEGSKA (reference sequence). The CDR3 consists of 14 residues. The trim removed 6 bases at V and 6 bases at J, leaving 9 bases unmatched. The sequenced CDR3 bases are TGCAGTGCCGCCCGGGCGGGAGGGCCCAATGAG. Amino acids: CSAARAGGPNE. The CDR3 as a whole reads CSAARAGGPNEQFF.